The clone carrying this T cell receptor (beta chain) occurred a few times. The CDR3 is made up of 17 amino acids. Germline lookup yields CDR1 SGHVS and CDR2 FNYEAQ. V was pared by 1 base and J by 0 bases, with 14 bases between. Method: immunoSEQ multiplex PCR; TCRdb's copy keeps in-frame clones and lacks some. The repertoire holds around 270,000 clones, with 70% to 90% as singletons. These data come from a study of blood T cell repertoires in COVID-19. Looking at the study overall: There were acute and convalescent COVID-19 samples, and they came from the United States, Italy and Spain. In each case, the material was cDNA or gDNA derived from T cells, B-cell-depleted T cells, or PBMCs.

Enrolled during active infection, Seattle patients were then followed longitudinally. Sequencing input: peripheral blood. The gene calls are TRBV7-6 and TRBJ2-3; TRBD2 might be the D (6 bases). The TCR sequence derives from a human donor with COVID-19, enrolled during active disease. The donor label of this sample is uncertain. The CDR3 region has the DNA TGTGCCAGCAGCTTAGGGGTCGGGAGCACTAGCACAGATACGCAGTATTTT. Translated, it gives CASSLGVGSTSTDTQYF. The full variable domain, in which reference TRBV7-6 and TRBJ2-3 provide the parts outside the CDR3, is GAGVSQSPRYKVTKRGQDVALRCDPISGHVSLYWYRQALGQGPEFLTYFNYEAQQDKSGLPNDRFSAERPEGSISTLTIQRTEQRDSAMYRCASSLGVGSTSTDTQYFGPGTRLTVL.